Listed below are T cell receptor beta chains from one sample, sequenced in a study of sequential checkpoint blockade in melanoma. Some clones are missing from TCRdb's copy, which holds only in-frame ones; the method was immunoSEQ multiplex PCR. The sample has approximately 6,000 clones, roughly a quarter seen once; the top ten hold over 8%. Specimen: tumor tissue (inferred from file names), collected from a patient given nivolumab and ipilimumab in sequence. The receptor set was obtained from a human donor with melanoma. The CDR3 runs from the conserved cysteine through the conserved F or W. The D gene is left open where the match is weak. Clone sizes are given selectively: once, few, many, or a class where the clone is expanded.

>TRBJ2-7|medium-sized|TRBD2|TRBV11-3
CASSYYGLAYEQYF
TGTGCCAGCAGCTACTACGGACTAGCCTACGAGCAGTACTTC
>TRBJ2-6|-|-|TRBV9
CASSGRRGTNVLTF
TGTGCCAGCAGTGGAAGGAGGGGGACCAACGTCCTGACTTTC
>TRBJ2-1|few|TRBD2|TRBV9
CASSPGGTSVDEQFF
TGTGCCAGCAGCCCAGGCGGGACTAGTGTTGATGAGCAGTTCTTC
>TRBJ1-1|-|-|TRBV19
CASSPRLRTEAFF
TGTGCCAGTAGCCCCCGTTTGAGGACTGAAGCTTTCTTT
>TRBJ1-3|-|TRBD1|TRBV2
CASTQGAAGNTIYF
TGTGCCAGCACCCAGGGGGCGGCTGGAAACACCATATATTTT
>TRBJ2-2|many|-|TRBV11-3
CASSFGFGGNTGELFF
TGTGCCAGCAGCTTTGGTTTCGGGGGCAACACCGGGGAGCTGTTTTTT
>TRBJ1-6|few|TRBD1|TRBV28
CASSSGGSNSPLHF
TGTGCCAGCAGTTCAGGGGGAAGTAATTCACCCCTCCACTTT
>TRBJ2-5|-|-|TRBV4-1
CASSQSDWRGRETQYF
TGCGCCAGCAGCCAGTCAGACTGGCGGGGTAGGGAGACCCAGTACTTC
>TRBJ2-6|few|TRBD1|TRBV6-7
CASSYTGASSGANVLTF
TGTGCCAGCAGTTACACAGGGGCGTCCTCTGGGGCCAACGTCCTGACTTTC
>TRBJ2-5|few|TRBD1|TRBV11-3
CASSPGTGLGRTQYF
TGTGCCAGCAGCCCAGGGACAGGGTTGGGACGAACCCAGTACTTC
>TRBJ2-5|-|TRBD2|TRBV18
CASSLGLAGTAQETQYF
TGTGCCAGCTCACTAGGACTAGCGGGGACCGCCCAAGAGACCCAGTACTTC
>TRBJ1-1|-|-|TRBV12-5
CASGLGDTEAFF
TGTGCTAGTGGTTTGGGTGACACTGAAGCTTTCTTT
>TRBJ1-2|-|TRBD1|TRBV18
CASSPGQGADYGYTF
TGTGCCAGCTCACCAGGACAGGGGGCTGACTATGGCTACACCTTC
>TRBJ2-7|few|TRBD2|TRBV6-8
CASSYQSRPSGYEQYF
TGTGCCAGCAGTTACCAATCGAGGCCTAGCGGCTACGAGCAGTACTTC
>TRBJ2-5|many|-|TRBV11-3
CASSASGTGQETQYF
TGTGCCAGCAGTGCTTCCGGGACGGGCCAAGAGACCCAGTACTTC
>TRBJ2-5|many|TRBD1|TRBV11-3
CASSVEGGKETQYF
TGTGCCAGCAGCGTTGAAGGGGGCAAAGAGACCCAGTACTTC
>TRBJ2-1|medium-sized|-|TRBV6-8
CASSFSNVGRNEQFF
TGTGCCAGCAGTTTTTCTAATGTTGGTCGGAATGAGCAGTTCTTC
>TRBJ1-1|few|-|TRBV19
CASAMNTEAFF
TGTGCCAGTGCAATGAACACTGAAGCTTTCTTT
>TRBJ2-1|-|-|TRBV29-1
CSVEVVLAEIYNEQFF
TGCAGCGTTGAAGTGGTACTAGCTGAAATTTACAATGAGCAGTTCTTC
>TRBJ2-7|-|-|TRBV5-1
CASSLDQVRGFPYEQYF
TGCGCCAGCAGCTTGGATCAGGTGAGGGGATTCCCCTACGAGCAGTACTTC
>TRBJ1-1|medium-sized|-|TRBV11-3
CASSLDARSTSRTEAFF
TGTGCCAGCAGCTTAGACGCCAGGTCGACGAGTCGGACTGAAGCTTTCTTT
>TRBJ2-1|few|-|TRBV28
CASPGNGPGEQFF
TGTGCCAGCCCAGGCAACGGACCAGGTGAGCAGTTCTTC
>TRBJ2-2|many|-|TRBV11-3
CASSSTVNTGELFF
TGTGCCAGCAGCTCCACAGTGAACACCGGGGAGCTGTTTTTT
>TRBJ2-1|many|-|TRBV11-3
CASSLTEVLGEQFF
TGTGCCAGCAGCTTAACGGAGGTCCTAGGTGAGCAGTTCTTC
>TRBJ2-3|medium-sized|-|TRBV11-3
CASSPGRIAYTDTQYF
TGTGCCAGCAGCCCAGGGAGGATAGCATACACAGATACGCAGTATTTT
>TRBJ2-7|medium-sized|TRBD2|TRBV9
CASSPGTSGGNEQYF
TGTGCCAGCAGCCCTGGGACTAGCGGGGGGAACGAGCAGTACTTC
>TRBJ2-1|few|-|TRBV15
CATSRRTATLNEQFF
TGTGCCACCAGCAGGCGGACTGCTACTCTCAATGAGCAGTTCTTC
>TRBJ1-2|-|TRBD1|TRBV10-2
CASSKNPGQGAAAGGYTF
TGCGCCAGCAGTAAAAACCCGGGACAGGGGGCCGCTGCGGGTGGCTACACCTTC
>TRBJ2-1|-|-|TRBV18
CASSLQAENEQFF
TGTGCCAGCTCCCTACAAGCGGAGAATGAGCAGTTCTTC
>TRBJ1-3|-|-|TRBV18
CASSLGTSPSGNTIYF
TGTGCCAGCTCACTAGGGACTTCACCCTCTGGAAACACCATATATTTT
>TRBJ2-7|-|-|TRBV30
CAWSRGIYEQYF
TGTGCCTGGAGTAGGGGAATCTACGAGCAGTACTTC
>TRBJ2-7|many|TRBD2|TRBV11-3
CASSLGLAGQNEQYF
TGTGCCAGCAGCTTAGGACTAGCGGGCCAAAACGAGCAGTACTTC
>TRBJ1-4|-|-|TRBV5-1
CASSVRTATNEKLFF
TGCGCCAGCAGCGTCCGGACGGCCACTAATGAAAAACTGTTTTTT
>TRBJ2-3|few|-|TRBV28
CASSARGPQGKVGPAQYF
TGTGCCAGCAGCGCTAGAGGACCTCAGGGAAAAGTGGGTCCAGCGCAGTATTTT
>TRBJ1-5|few|-|TRBV10-2
CASSQGVLPFVNQPQHF
TGCGCCAGCAGCCAAGGGGTCCTCCCCTTTGTCAATCAGCCCCAGCATTTT
>TRBJ2-7|-|-|TRBV5-1
CASADVAGSYEQYF
TGCGCCAGCGCCGATGTGGCGGGCTCCTACGAGCAGTACTTC
>TRBJ1-2|few|TRBD1|TRBV28
CASSPLTGGSDGYTF
TGTGCCAGCAGTCCACTTACAGGGGGCTCGGATGGCTACACCTTC
>TRBJ1-1|-|-|TRBV6-8
CASRRLENTEAFF
TGTGCCAGCAGGCGCCTAGAGAACACTGAAGCTTTCTTT
>TRBJ2-2|medium-sized|TRBD2|TRBV6-8
CASRRTRVDGELFF
TGTGCCAGCCGCCGGACTAGGGTGGACGGGGAGCTGTTTTTT
>TRBJ2-7|-|TRBD1|TRBV29-1
CSGGPGQDYEQYF
TGCAGCGGAGGACCGGGACAGGACTACGAGCAGTACTTC
>TRBJ2-6|few|-|TRBV11-3
CASSLLSPRTPSGANVLTF
TGTGCCAGCAGCTTGCTGTCCCCCCGGACCCCCTCTGGGGCCAACGTCCTGACTTTC
>TRBJ1-1|-|-|TRBV29-1
CSVEEDVRGPEAFF
TGCAGCGTTGAAGAGGACGTTCGGGGGCCTGAAGCTTTCTTT
>TRBJ2-7|-|-|TRBV11-3
CASSLSWGLGGYEQYF
TGTGCCAGCAGCTTAAGTTGGGGCCTGGGGGGCTACGAGCAGTACTTC
>TRBJ1-5|-|TRBD1|TRBV18
CASSLDRAAKQPQHF
TGTGCCAGCTCTCTCGACAGGGCGGCAAAGCAGCCCCAGCATTTT
>TRBJ2-1|many|TRBD2|TRBV11-3
CASSPPPRLAGSYNEQFF
TGTGCCAGCAGCCCGCCCCCACGACTAGCGGGGTCCTACAATGAGCAGTTCTTC
>TRBJ1-6|-|TRBD1|TRBV19
CASSSWTGRYSPLHF
TGTGCCAGTAGTTCCTGGACAGGGCGGTATTCACCCCTCCACTTT
>TRBJ2-3|medium-sized|-|TRBV11-3
CASSLTRPAIEQYF
TGTGCCAGCAGCCTAACGAGACCTGCCATTGAGCAGTATTTT
>TRBJ1-2|-|-|TRBV19
CASSTPPGARDYGYTF
TGTGCCAGTAGTACCCCCCCGGGGGCCCGGGACTATGGCTACACCTTC
>TRBJ1-5|medium-sized|-|TRBV11-3
CASSLVVGSNQPQHF
TGTGCCAGCAGCTTGGTCGTGGGGAGCAATCAGCCCCAGCATTTT
>TRBJ2-6|-|-|TRBV19
CASSIDSSSGANVLTF
TGTGCCAGTAGTATAGATAGCAGCTCTGGGGCCAACGTCCTGACTTTC
>TRBJ2-1|few|TRBD2|TRBV6-8
CASSGRLAGAYNEQFF
TGTGCCAGCAGTGGCAGACTAGCGGGGGCCTACAATGAGCAGTTCTTC
>TRBJ2-6|-|-|TRBV5-1
CASSFSAGPANVLTF
TGCGCCAGCAGCTTCAGCGCTGGTCCCGCCAACGTCCTGACTTTC
>TRBJ2-5|-|-|TRBV6-8
CASSYSLQETQYF
TGTGCCAGCAGTTACTCCCTCCAAGAGACCCAGTACTTC
>TRBJ2-7|few|-|TRBV7-8
CASSQGFDGSPYF
TGTGCCAGCAGCCAAGGATTCGACGGCAGCCCGTACTTC
>TRBJ1-5|medium-sized|-|TRBV12-5
CASKQGAQPQHF
TGTGCCAGCAAACAGGGTGCTCAGCCCCAGCATTTT
>TRBJ1-2|medium-sized|-|TRBV6-8
CASTPSTVYGYTF
TGTGCCAGCACCCCCTCGACAGTCTATGGCTACACCTTC
>TRBJ2-5|-|-|TRBV6-8
CASTPYQETQYF
TGTGCCAGCACTCCCTACCAAGAGACCCAGTACTTC